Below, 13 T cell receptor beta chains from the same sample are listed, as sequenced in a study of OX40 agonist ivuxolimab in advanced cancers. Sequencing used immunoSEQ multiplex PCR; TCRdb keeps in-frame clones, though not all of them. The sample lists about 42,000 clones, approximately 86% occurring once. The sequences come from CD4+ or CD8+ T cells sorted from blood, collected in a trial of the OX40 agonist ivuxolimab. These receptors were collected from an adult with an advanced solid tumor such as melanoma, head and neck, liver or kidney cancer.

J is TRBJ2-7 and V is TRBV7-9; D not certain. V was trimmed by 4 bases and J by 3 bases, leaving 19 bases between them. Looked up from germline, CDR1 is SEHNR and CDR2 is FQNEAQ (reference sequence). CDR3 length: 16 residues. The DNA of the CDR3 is TGTGCCAGCAGCTCCCACCCAACCACCAACAACTACGAGCAGTACTTC. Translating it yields CASSSHPTTNNYEQYF. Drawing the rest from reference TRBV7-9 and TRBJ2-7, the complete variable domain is DTGVSQNPRHKITKRGQNVTFRCDPISEHNRLYWYRQTLGQGPEFLTYFQNEAQLEKSRLLSDRFSAERPKGSFSTLEIQRTEQGDSAMYLCASSSHPTTNNYEQYFGPGTRLTVT.

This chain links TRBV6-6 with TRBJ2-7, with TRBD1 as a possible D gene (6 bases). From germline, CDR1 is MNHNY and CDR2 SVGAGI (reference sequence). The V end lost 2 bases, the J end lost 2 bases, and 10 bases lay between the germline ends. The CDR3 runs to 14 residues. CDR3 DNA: TGTGCCAGCAGTTACGGACAGTCTGCCTACGAGCAGTACTTC. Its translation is CASSYGQSAYEQYF.

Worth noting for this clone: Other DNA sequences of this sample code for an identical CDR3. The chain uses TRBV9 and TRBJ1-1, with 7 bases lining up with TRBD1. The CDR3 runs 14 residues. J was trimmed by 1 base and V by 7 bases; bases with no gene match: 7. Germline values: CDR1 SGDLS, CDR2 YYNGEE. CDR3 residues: CASGGAGGNTEAFF. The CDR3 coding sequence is TGTGCCAGCGGTGGGGCAGGGGGGAACACTGAAGCTTTCTTT. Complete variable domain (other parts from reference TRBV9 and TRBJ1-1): DSGVTQTPKHLITATGQRVTLRCSPRSGDLSVYWYQQSLDQGLQFLIQYYNGEERAKGNILERFSAQQFPDLHSELNLSSLELGDSALYFCASGGAGGNTEAFFGQGTRLTVV.

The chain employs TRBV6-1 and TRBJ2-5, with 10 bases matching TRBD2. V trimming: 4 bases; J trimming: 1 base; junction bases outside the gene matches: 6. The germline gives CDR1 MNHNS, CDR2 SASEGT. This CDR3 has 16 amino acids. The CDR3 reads CASSGLAGEAQETQYF. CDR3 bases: TGTGCCAGCAGTGGCCTAGCGGGAGAGGCCCAAGAGACCCAGTACTTC.

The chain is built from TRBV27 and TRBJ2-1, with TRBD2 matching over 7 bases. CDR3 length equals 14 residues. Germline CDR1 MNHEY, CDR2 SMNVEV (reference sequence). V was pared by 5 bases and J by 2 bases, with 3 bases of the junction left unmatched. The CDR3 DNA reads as TGTGCCAGCAGTCCCGGGACTACCTACAATGAGCAGTTCTTC. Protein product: CASSPGTTYNEQFF.

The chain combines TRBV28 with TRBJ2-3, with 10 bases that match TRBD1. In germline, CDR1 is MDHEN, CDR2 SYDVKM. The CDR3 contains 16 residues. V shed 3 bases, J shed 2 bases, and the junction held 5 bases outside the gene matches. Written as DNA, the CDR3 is TGTGCCAGCAGTTTGGACAGGGGGGGAAACACAGATACGCAGTATTTT. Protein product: CASSLDRGGNTDTQYF.

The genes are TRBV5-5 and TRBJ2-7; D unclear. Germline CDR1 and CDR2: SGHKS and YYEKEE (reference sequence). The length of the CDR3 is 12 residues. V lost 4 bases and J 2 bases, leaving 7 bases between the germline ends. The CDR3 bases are TGTGCCAGCAGCCTGAGGACCTACGAGCAGTACTTC. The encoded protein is CASSLRTYEQYF.

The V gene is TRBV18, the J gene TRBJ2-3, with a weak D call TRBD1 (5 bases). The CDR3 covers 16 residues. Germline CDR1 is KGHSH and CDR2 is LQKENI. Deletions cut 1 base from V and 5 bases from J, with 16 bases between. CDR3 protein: CASSPRGNTNKDTQYF. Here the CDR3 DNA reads TGTGCCAGCTCACCACGGGGCAATACAAATAAAGATACGCAGTATTTT.

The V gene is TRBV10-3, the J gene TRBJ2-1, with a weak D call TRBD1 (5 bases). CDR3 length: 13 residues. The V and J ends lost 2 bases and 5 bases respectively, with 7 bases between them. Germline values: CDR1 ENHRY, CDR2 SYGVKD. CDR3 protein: CAISEGAHNEQFF. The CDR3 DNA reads TGTGCCATCAGTGAGGGGGCGCACAATGAGCAGTTCTTC.

The CDR3 loop is CASSQDRGGNKYF. CDR3 in DNA: TGCGCCAGCAGCCAAGATCGGGGCGGGAATAAGTATTTT. This chain connects TRBV4-1 to TRBJ2-3; D is perhaps TRBD2 (6 bases). V lost 0 bases to trimming and J lost 13 bases, with 14 bases between them. CDR3 length: 13 amino acids. Germline-derived CDR1 and CDR2 are MGHRA and YSYEKL.

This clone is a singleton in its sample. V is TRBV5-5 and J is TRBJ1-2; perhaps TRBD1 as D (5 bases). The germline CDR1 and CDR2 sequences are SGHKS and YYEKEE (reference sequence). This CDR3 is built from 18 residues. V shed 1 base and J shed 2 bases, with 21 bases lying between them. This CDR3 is CASSLFSREGGINYGYTF. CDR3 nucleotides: TGTGCCAGCAGCTTGTTTTCCAGGGAAGGAGGGATAAACTATGGCTACACCTTC.

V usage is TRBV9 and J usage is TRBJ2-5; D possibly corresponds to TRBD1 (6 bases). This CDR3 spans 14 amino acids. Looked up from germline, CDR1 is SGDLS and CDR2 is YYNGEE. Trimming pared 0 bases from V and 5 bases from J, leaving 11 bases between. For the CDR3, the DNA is TGTGCCAGCAGCGTAGCAGCAAGGGGGGAGACCCAGTACTTC. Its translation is CASSVAARGETQYF.

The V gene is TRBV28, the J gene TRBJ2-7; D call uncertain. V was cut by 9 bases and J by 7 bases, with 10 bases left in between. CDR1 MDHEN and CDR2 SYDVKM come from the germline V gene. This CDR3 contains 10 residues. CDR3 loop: CASSSGEQYF. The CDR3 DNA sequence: TGTGCCAGTAGCTCCGGAGAGCAGTACTTC.